The rows below give T cell receptor beta chains drawn from one sample of a study of early T cells in non-severe SARS-CoV-2 infection. MiXCR, applied by TCRdb to the 5' RACE reads, yields one record per CDR3 protein. The sample lists about 39,000 distinct CDR3 sequences, 4% occurring once. Input material: whole blood. The receptors shown here come from an adult who was a healthcare worker with PCR-confirmed SARS-CoV-2 infection or an uninfected control (not recorded which). Both conserved end residues are part of each CDR3. Fields, in order: clone size, CDR3 length, V gene, D gene, J gene, CDR3 protein, CDR3 DNA. A D gene is named only where the DNA matches it firmly. Some rows have no size entry. The others give once, few or many, or a class for an expanded clone.

clone_size: few
cdr3_length: 16
v_call: TRBV5-1
d_call: TRBD2
j_call: TRBJ2-5
cdr3_aa: CASSLDIAGAGETQYF
cdr3_nt: TGCGCCAGCAGCTTGGATATAGCGGGAGCGGGGGAGACCCAGTACTTC

clone_size: -
cdr3_length: 18
v_call: TRBV28
d_call: -
j_call: TRBJ2-3
cdr3_aa: CASTPSWGWGERADTQYF
cdr3_nt: TGTGCCAGCACCCCGAGCTGGGGTTGGGGGGAGAGGGCAGATACGCAGTATTTT

clone_size: few
cdr3_length: 15
v_call: TRBV27
d_call: -
j_call: TRBJ1-1
cdr3_aa: CASSLGALDNTEAFF
cdr3_nt: TGTGCCAGCAGTTTAGGGGCCTTAGATAACACTGAAGCTTTCTTT

clone_size: many
cdr3_length: 14
v_call: TRBV12-3/TRBV12-4
d_call: -
j_call: TRBJ2-5
cdr3_aa: CASTAGRGQETQYF
cdr3_nt: TGTGCCAGCACGGCGGGGCGGGGACAAGAGACCCAGTACTTC

clone_size: many
cdr3_length: 15
v_call: TRBV6-1
d_call: TRBD2
j_call: TRBJ2-3
cdr3_aa: CASSGLAGDTDTQYF
cdr3_nt: TGTGCCAGCAGTGGACTAGCGGGAGACACAGATACGCAGTATTTT

clone_size: many
cdr3_length: 14
v_call: TRBV19
d_call: TRBD1
j_call: TRBJ1-2
cdr3_aa: CASSVGDRLYGYTF
cdr3_nt: TGTGCCAGTAGTGTAGGGGACAGGTTATATGGCTACACCTTC

clone_size: few
cdr3_length: 15
v_call: TRBV4-1
d_call: -
j_call: TRBJ2-3
cdr3_aa: CASSQWVFLTDTQYF
cdr3_nt: TGCGCCAGCAGCCAATGGGTGTTCTTAACAGATACGCAGTATTTT

clone_size: many
cdr3_length: 15
v_call: TRBV5-6
d_call: -
j_call: TRBJ1-4
cdr3_aa: CASSLTPGTNEKLFF
cdr3_nt: TGTGCCAGCAGCTTGACACCAGGAACTAATGAAAAACTGTTTTTT

clone_size: many
cdr3_length: 14
v_call: TRBV7-9
d_call: -
j_call: TRBJ2-3
cdr3_aa: CASSLRQGTDTQYF
cdr3_nt: TGTGCCAGCAGCCTCAGACAGGGCACAGATACGCAGTATTTT

clone_size: many
cdr3_length: 20
v_call: TRBV6-2/TRBV6-3
d_call: TRBD2
j_call: TRBJ2-3
cdr3_aa: CASSYHTGLAGLAHTDTQYF
cdr3_nt: TGTGCCAGCAGTTACCACACAGGCCTAGCGGGTTTGGCACACACAGATACGCAGTATTTT

clone_size: few
cdr3_length: 17
v_call: TRBV4-2
d_call: TRBD1
j_call: TRBJ1-5
cdr3_aa: CASSQEQGGFSNQPQHF
cdr3_nt: TGTGCCAGCAGCCAAGAGCAGGGGGGGTTTAGCAATCAGCCCCAGCATTTT

clone_size: many
cdr3_length: 14
v_call: TRBV11-3
d_call: -
j_call: TRBJ2-2
cdr3_aa: CASSLGLDTGELFF
cdr3_nt: TGTGCCAGCAGCTTAGGACTAGATACCGGGGAGCTGTTTTTT

clone_size: many
cdr3_length: 14
v_call: TRBV20-1
d_call: TRBD2
j_call: TRBJ2-7
cdr3_aa: CSAYSSGLVYEQYF
cdr3_nt: TGCAGTGCCTATTCCTCGGGACTAGTCTACGAGCAGTACTTC

clone_size: few
cdr3_length: 15
v_call: TRBV5-1
d_call: -
j_call: TRBJ1-1
cdr3_aa: CASSQGIGGVPEAFF
cdr3_nt: TGCGCCAGCAGTCAGGGTATTGGCGGGGTGCCTGAAGCTTTCTTT

clone_size: few
cdr3_length: 14
v_call: TRBV7-2
d_call: TRBD1
j_call: TRBJ2-7
cdr3_aa: CASSWGQGIDEQYF
cdr3_nt: TGTGCCAGCAGCTGGGGACAGGGGATCGACGAGCAGTACTTC

clone_size: many
cdr3_length: 14
v_call: TRBV5-4
d_call: -
j_call: TRBJ2-7
cdr3_aa: CASSSGTSSYEQYF
cdr3_nt: TGTGCCAGCAGCTCCGGGACATCTTCCTACGAGCAGTACTTC

clone_size: many
cdr3_length: 16
v_call: TRBV18
d_call: TRBD1
j_call: TRBJ2-2
cdr3_aa: CASSPLGTANTGELFF
cdr3_nt: TGTGCCAGCTCACCGCTTGGGACAGCGAACACCGGGGAGCTGTTTTTT

clone_size: many
cdr3_length: 16
v_call: TRBV5-6
d_call: -
j_call: TRBJ1-2
cdr3_aa: CASSLAAQGKNYGYTF
cdr3_nt: TGTGCCAGCAGCTTGGCGGCACAGGGCAAAAACTATGGCTACACCTTC

clone_size: many
cdr3_length: 15
v_call: TRBV19
d_call: -
j_call: TRBJ1-5
cdr3_aa: CASSGMFLPNQPQHF
cdr3_nt: TGTGCCAGTAGTGGAATGTTCCTACCAAATCAGCCCCAGCATTTT

clone_size: medium-sized
cdr3_length: 13
v_call: TRBV7-2
d_call: -
j_call: TRBJ2-2
cdr3_aa: CASSLEPAGELFF
cdr3_nt: TGTGCCAGCAGCTTGGAGCCAGCCGGGGAGCTGTTTTTT

clone_size: many
cdr3_length: 16
v_call: TRBV7-8
d_call: TRBD2
j_call: TRBJ2-2
cdr3_aa: CASRDGLARDGGELFF
cdr3_nt: TGTGCCAGCAGGGATGGACTAGCGAGGGATGGCGGGGAGCTGTTTTTT

clone_size: many
cdr3_length: 13
v_call: TRBV6-5
d_call: TRBD1
j_call: TRBJ1-2
cdr3_aa: CASKPGGNYGYTF
cdr3_nt: TGTGCCAGCAAGCCAGGGGGGAACTATGGCTACACCTTC

clone_size: many
cdr3_length: 13
v_call: TRBV7-9
d_call: -
j_call: TRBJ1-2
cdr3_aa: CASSLAGNYGYTF
cdr3_nt: TGTGCCAGCAGCTTAGCTGGTAACTATGGCTACACCTTC

clone_size: many
cdr3_length: 12
v_call: TRBV27
d_call: -
j_call: TRBJ1-6
cdr3_aa: CASSFLNSPLHF
cdr3_nt: TGTGCCAGCAGTTTCCTTAATTCACCCCTCCACTTT

clone_size: few
cdr3_length: 14
v_call: TRBV19
d_call: TRBD1
j_call: TRBJ1-2
cdr3_aa: CASSILDRVAGYTF
cdr3_nt: TGTGCCAGTAGTATCCTTGACAGGGTGGCTGGCTACACCTTC

clone_size: many
cdr3_length: 16
v_call: TRBV18
d_call: -
j_call: TRBJ1-2
cdr3_aa: CASSPQGPTASYGYTF
cdr3_nt: TGTGCCAGCTCACCACAGGGTCCGACCGCCAGCTATGGCTACACCTTC

clone_size: many
cdr3_length: 15
v_call: TRBV3-1
d_call: -
j_call: TRBJ1-2
cdr3_aa: CASSPNIIMNYGYTF
cdr3_nt: TGTGCCAGCAGCCCGAACATCATAATGAACTATGGCTACACCTTC

clone_size: many
cdr3_length: 15
v_call: TRBV6-1
d_call: TRBD2
j_call: TRBJ2-3
cdr3_aa: CASSELAGGPDTQYF
cdr3_nt: TGTGCCAGCAGTGAACTAGCGGGGGGGCCAGATACGCAGTATTTT

clone_size: many
cdr3_length: 15
v_call: TRBV19
d_call: -
j_call: TRBJ1-5
cdr3_aa: CASSTTDYSNQPQHF
cdr3_nt: TGTGCCAGTAGTACGACGGACTATAGCAATCAGCCCCAGCATTTT

clone_size: many
cdr3_length: 18
v_call: TRBV4-1
d_call: -
j_call: TRBJ1-6
cdr3_aa: CASSQEGPGGSYNSPLHF
cdr3_nt: TGCGCCAGCAGCCAAGAGGGACCCGGGGGATCCTATAATTCACCCCTCCACTTT

clone_size: many
cdr3_length: 13
v_call: TRBV6-1
d_call: -
j_call: TRBJ2-7
cdr3_aa: CASRRDRRYEQYF
cdr3_nt: TGTGCCAGCCGGAGAGATCGGCGCTACGAGCAGTACTTC

clone_size: few
cdr3_length: 17
v_call: TRBV6-6
d_call: TRBD2
j_call: TRBJ2-5
cdr3_aa: CASSYPQRGTEVGTQYF
cdr3_nt: TGTGCCAGCAGTTACCCGCAGCGGGGGACCGAGGTTGGGACCCAGTACTTC

clone_size: many
cdr3_length: 15
v_call: TRBV10-3
d_call: TRBD2
j_call: TRBJ2-5
cdr3_aa: CATGDSGLARETQYF
cdr3_nt: TGTGCCACCGGGGACAGCGGACTAGCGAGGGAGACCCAGTACTTC

clone_size: -
cdr3_length: 13
v_call: TRBV5-1
d_call: -
j_call: TRBJ2-7
cdr3_aa: CASRPSGRYEQYF
cdr3_nt: TGCGCCAGCAGGCCGTCGGGGCGCTACGAGCAGTACTTC

clone_size: many
cdr3_length: 12
v_call: TRBV20-1
d_call: -
j_call: TRBJ1-4
cdr3_aa: CSAHRVGEKLFF
cdr3_nt: TGCAGTGCTCACAGGGTCGGGGAAAAACTGTTTTTT

clone_size: many
cdr3_length: 15
v_call: TRBV2
d_call: TRBD1
j_call: TRBJ1-2
cdr3_aa: CASSEARQGWGGYTF
cdr3_nt: TGTGCCAGCAGTGAAGCGCGACAGGGATGGGGTGGCTACACCTTC

clone_size: many
cdr3_length: 13
v_call: TRBV28
d_call: TRBD1
j_call: TRBJ2-2
cdr3_aa: CASSPTGGGELFF
cdr3_nt: TGTGCCAGCAGTCCGACAGGGGGCGGGGAGCTGTTTTTT

clone_size: many
cdr3_length: 15
v_call: TRBV29-1
d_call: TRBD1
j_call: TRBJ2-7
cdr3_aa: CSVGGQAPSSYEQYF
cdr3_nt: TGCAGCGTTGGGGGACAGGCGCCGAGCTCCTACGAGCAGTACTTC

clone_size: -
cdr3_length: 16
v_call: TRBV5-1
d_call: TRBD2
j_call: TRBJ2-1
cdr3_aa: CASSLRVSGTYNEQFF
cdr3_nt: TGCGCCAGCAGCTTGAGGGTTAGCGGGACCTACAATGAGCAGTTCTTC

clone_size: many
cdr3_length: 13
v_call: TRBV6-5
d_call: TRBD1
j_call: TRBJ1-2
cdr3_aa: CASRPQGNYGYTF
cdr3_nt: TGTGCCAGCAGACCACAGGGGAACTATGGCTACACCTTC

clone_size: many
cdr3_length: 13
v_call: TRBV18
d_call: TRBD1
j_call: TRBJ2-7
cdr3_aa: CASSPGTGYEQYF
cdr3_nt: TGTGCCAGCTCACCAGGGACAGGATACGAGCAGTACTTC

clone_size: -
cdr3_length: 15
v_call: TRBV5-1
d_call: -
j_call: TRBJ2-2
cdr3_aa: CASSLAGANTGELFF
cdr3_nt: TGCGCCAGCAGCTTAGCAGGGGCGAACACCGGGGAGCTGTTTTTT

clone_size: -
cdr3_length: 16
v_call: TRBV4-2
d_call: TRBD1
j_call: TRBJ2-1
cdr3_aa: CASSQGDSSTLNEQFF
cdr3_nt: TGTGCCAGCAGCCAAGGGGACAGCAGTACTCTCAATGAGCAGTTCTTC

clone_size: many
cdr3_length: 15
v_call: TRBV7-2
d_call: TRBD2
j_call: TRBJ2-3
cdr3_aa: CASSMTGTRKDTQYF
cdr3_nt: TGTGCCAGCAGCATGACTGGGACTAGGAAGGATACGCAGTATTTT

clone_size: many
cdr3_length: 14
v_call: TRBV14
d_call: TRBD1
j_call: TRBJ1-3
cdr3_aa: CASSRDRGRNTIYF
cdr3_nt: TGTGCCAGCAGCCGGGACAGGGGTCGAAACACCATATATTTT

clone_size: many
cdr3_length: 14
v_call: TRBV5-1
d_call: -
j_call: TRBJ2-5
cdr3_aa: CASSLWGGQETQYF
cdr3_nt: TGCGCCAGCAGCTTGTGGGGCGGTCAAGAGACCCAGTACTTC

clone_size: many
cdr3_length: 14
v_call: TRBV9
d_call: -
j_call: TRBJ2-7
cdr3_aa: CASSVEPSSYEQYF
cdr3_nt: TGTGCCAGCAGCGTAGAACCCAGCTCCTACGAGCAGTACTTC

clone_size: many
cdr3_length: 13
v_call: TRBV7-2
d_call: -
j_call: TRBJ2-3
cdr3_aa: CASSYLGPDTQYF
cdr3_nt: TGTGCCAGCAGCTATCTGGGCCCAGATACGCAGTATTTT

clone_size: many
cdr3_length: 11
v_call: TRBV5-6
d_call: TRBD1
j_call: TRBJ2-1
cdr3_aa: CASSRQGQQFF
cdr3_nt: TGTGCCAGCAGCCGACAGGGACAGCAGTTCTTC

clone_size: many
cdr3_length: 15
v_call: TRBV12-3/TRBV12-4
d_call: TRBD1
j_call: TRBJ1-1
cdr3_aa: CASSPPGGINTEAFF
cdr3_nt: TGTGCCAGCAGTCCCCCAGGGGGAATAAACACTGAAGCTTTCTTT

clone_size: few
cdr3_length: 16
v_call: TRBV5-6
d_call: TRBD1
j_call: TRBJ2-1
cdr3_aa: CASSSGTGFFYNEQFF
cdr3_nt: TGTGCCAGCAGCTCCGGGACAGGGTTTTTCTACAATGAGCAGTTCTTC

clone_size: many
cdr3_length: 12
v_call: TRBV20-1
d_call: -
j_call: TRBJ1-2
cdr3_aa: CSARDQGNGYTF
cdr3_nt: TGCAGTGCTAGAGATCAAGGGAATGGCTACACCTTC

clone_size: many
cdr3_length: 15
v_call: TRBV9
d_call: TRBD1
j_call: TRBJ1-4
cdr3_aa: CASSLGDSPNEKLFF
cdr3_nt: TGTGCCAGCAGCCTAGGGGACAGCCCTAATGAAAAACTGTTTTTT

clone_size: many
cdr3_length: 13
v_call: TRBV7-9
d_call: -
j_call: TRBJ2-7
cdr3_aa: CASSSGPKSEQYF
cdr3_nt: TGTGCCAGTTCCTCCGGGCCGAAGAGCGAGCAGTACTTC

clone_size: many
cdr3_length: 15
v_call: TRBV21-1
d_call: -
j_call: TRBJ1-1
cdr3_aa: CASRPNGRRNTEAFF
cdr3_nt: TGTGCCAGCAGACCCAATGGACGGAGGAACACTGAAGCTTTCTTT

clone_size: few
cdr3_length: 14
v_call: TRBV20-1
d_call: -
j_call: TRBJ2-1
cdr3_aa: CSAARGTGGYEQFF
cdr3_nt: TGCAGTGCGGCCCGGGGGACTGGTGGGTATGAGCAGTTCTTC

clone_size: -
cdr3_length: 15
v_call: TRBV19
d_call: TRBD1
j_call: TRBJ1-4
cdr3_aa: CASSRDRAGNEKLFF
cdr3_nt: TGTGCCAGTAGCCGGGACAGGGCGGGCAATGAAAAACTGTTTTTT

clone_size: many
cdr3_length: 14
v_call: TRBV12-3/TRBV12-4
d_call: TRBD2
j_call: TRBJ2-3
cdr3_aa: CASGYRGGGDTQYF
cdr3_nt: TGTGCCAGCGGCTACCGGGGGGGCGGGGATACGCAGTATTTT

clone_size: medium-sized
cdr3_length: 16
v_call: TRBV6-6
d_call: -
j_call: TRBJ2-7
cdr3_aa: CASSYPGTPEGYEQYF
cdr3_nt: TGTGCCAGCAGTTACCCCGGGACGCCGGAGGGCTACGAGCAGTACTTC

clone_size: many
cdr3_length: 13
v_call: TRBV11-2
d_call: TRBD2
j_call: TRBJ2-1
cdr3_aa: CASSFGTSNEQFF
cdr3_nt: TGTGCCAGCAGCTTTGGGACTAGCAATGAGCAGTTCTTC